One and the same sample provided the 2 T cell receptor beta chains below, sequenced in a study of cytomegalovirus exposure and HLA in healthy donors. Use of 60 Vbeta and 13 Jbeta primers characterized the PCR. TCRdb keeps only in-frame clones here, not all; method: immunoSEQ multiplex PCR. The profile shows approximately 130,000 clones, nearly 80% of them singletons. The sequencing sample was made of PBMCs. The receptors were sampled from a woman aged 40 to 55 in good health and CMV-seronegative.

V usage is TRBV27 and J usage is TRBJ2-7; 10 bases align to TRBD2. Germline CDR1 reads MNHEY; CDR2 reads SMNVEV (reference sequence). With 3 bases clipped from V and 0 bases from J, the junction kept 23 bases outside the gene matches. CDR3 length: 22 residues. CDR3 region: CASSFSSPWGIAGGPSSYEQYF. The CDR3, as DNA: TGTGCCAGCAGTTTTTCTTCTCCTTGGGGAATAGCGGGAGGCCCGAGCTCCTACGAGCAGTACTTC.

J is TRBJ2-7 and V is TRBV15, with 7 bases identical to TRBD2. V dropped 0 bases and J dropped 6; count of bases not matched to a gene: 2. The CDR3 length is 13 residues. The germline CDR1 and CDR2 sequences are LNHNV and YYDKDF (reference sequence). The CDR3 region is CATSRDTGGEQYF. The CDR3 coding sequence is TGTGCCACCAGCAGAGATACGGGGGGCGAGCAGTACTTC.